What follows are 12 T cell receptor beta chains derived from one specimen sequenced in a study of cytomegalovirus exposure and HLA in healthy donors. 13 Jbeta primers and 60 Vbeta primers were used for the PCR. This table comes from immunoSEQ multiplex PCR, and its TCRdb copy is limited to in-frame clones, with some not included. The sample has some 130,000 clones, roughly 70% seen once. Input material: PBMCs. Receptor source: a man aged 40-55 years in good health and CMV-seronegative.

V usage is TRBV29-1 and J usage is TRBJ2-1, with 10 bases lining up with TRBD1. The CDR3 contains 13 residues. CDR1 is SQVTM, CDR2 ANQGSEA, per germline. V was pared by 6 bases and J by 9 bases, with 8 bases of the junction left unmatched. The CDR3 spells CSVIGQGDGEQFF. In nucleotides, the CDR3 is TGCAGCGTGATAGGACAGGGGGACGGTGAGCAGTTCTTC.

The V and J genes are TRBV30 and TRBJ1-1, with D possibly matching TRBD1 (5 bases). CDR1 is GTSNPN, CDR2 SVGIG, per germline (reference sequence). The CDR3 is made up of 13 amino acids. Trimming took off 8 bases at V and 1 base at J, with 14 bases between the two ends. CDR3 DNA: TGTGCCGGGGGGACCCTACGGAACACTGAAGCTTTCTTT. This gives the protein CAGGTLRNTEAFF.

V and J are TRBV6-1 and TRBJ1-1; perhaps TRBD1 as D (5 bases). Germline CDR1 reads MNHNS; CDR2 reads SASEGT. CDR3 length equals 20 residues. Trimming shortened V by 3 bases and J by 0 bases, and 26 bases separated the two germline ends. In nucleotides, the CDR3 is TGTGCCAGCAGTGATGAGCAGGGTAAATTTCAGTGGGGCGTGAACACTGAAGCTTTCTTT. As protein: CASSDEQGKFQWGVNTEAFF.

This clone was seen more than once but under ten times. This rearrangement joins TRBV4-3 to TRBJ2-3; D not resolved. V lost 8 bases and J lost 3, with 3 bases in between. Germline V gives CDR1 LGHNA, CDR2 YSLEER. This CDR3 spans 10 amino acids. The CDR3 bases are TGCGCCAGCCTAACAGATACGCAGTATTTT. Translating it yields CASLTDTQYF.

This chain connects TRBV29-1 to TRBJ2-1; 9 nucleotides line up with TRBD2. V lost 3 bases and J lost 4; bases outside the gene matches: 7. The CDR3 totals 15 residues. CDR1 is SQVTM, CDR2 ANQGSEA, per germline. The CDR3 DNA is TGCAGCGTTGATTGGGCGGGAGGGGGGTACAATGAGCAGTTCTTC. This codes for CSVDWAGGGYNEQFF.

The V and J genes are TRBV19 and TRBJ1-5; D perhaps matches TRBD1 (5 bases). V dropped 8 bases and J dropped 3 bases, with 14 bases sitting between them. The CDR3 runs to 14 residues. CDR1 is LNHDA and CDR2 is SQIVND in the germline V gene (reference sequence). For the CDR3, the DNA is TGTGCCAGTGGGAGGGGAGTTAACAATCAGCCCCAGCATTTT. Translated, it gives CASGRGVNNQPQHF. Full variable domain (outside the CDR3, taken from reference TRBV19 and TRBJ1-5): DGGITQSPKYLFRKEGQNVTLSCEQNLNHDAMYWYRQDPGQGLRLIYYSQIVNDFQKGDIAEGYSVSREKKESFPLTVTSAQKNPTAFYLCASGRGVNNQPQHFGDGTRLSIL.

The chain carries TRBV5-6 and TRBJ2-5; 8 bases agree with TRBD2. This CDR3 spans 16 amino acids. Germline CDR1 is SGHDT and CDR2 is YYEEEE. Losses at the gene ends were 3 bases for V and 6 bases for J; bases not matched to a gene: 13. The chain's CDR3 is CASSSTPIGGAKTQYF. CDR3 coding DNA: TGTGCCAGCAGCTCTACCCCTATCGGGGGGGCGAAGACCCAGTACTTC.

This clone was seen a few times. The chain is built from TRBV30 and TRBJ2-4, with D maybe TRBD2 (6 bases). In germline, CDR1 is GTSNPN, CDR2 SVGIG (reference sequence). Deletions cut 5 bases from V and 8 bases from J, with 13 bases between. The CDR3 has 12 residues. CDR3 region: CAWRDSGDIQYF. The CDR3, as DNA: TGTGCCTGGCGGGACTCCGGGGACATTCAGTACTTC.

The chain is built from TRBV6-5 and TRBJ1-2; D uncertain. Germline V lookup: CDR1 MNHEY, CDR2 SVGAGI. V was trimmed by 5 bases and J by 7 bases, leaving 11 bases between them. The CDR3 totals 12 residues. CDR3 amino acids: CASSPEVGGYTF. DNA for the CDR3: TGTGCCAGCAGTCCTGAGGTGGGTGGCTACACCTTC.

The J gene is TRBJ2-4, the V gene TRBV28; 9 nucleotides align to TRBD2. The CDR3 contains 13 residues. The germline V gene encodes CDR1 MDHEN and CDR2 SYDVKM. With V trimmed by 7 bases and J by 15 bases, 13 bases remained unmatched. CDR3 in amino acids: CASTGSSGRSVYF. As DNA, the CDR3 is TGTGCCAGCACGGGATCCAGCGGGAGGTCGGTGTACTTC.

The CDR3 spells CASSLGQNTGELFF. CDR3 nucleotide sequence: TGTGCCAGCAGTTTGGGACAGAACACCGGGGAGCTGTTTTTT. The V and J genes are TRBV6-6 and TRBJ2-2; possibly TRBD1 for D (6 bases). V was shortened by 4 bases and J by 1 base, with 7 bases between the two germline ends. The germline V gene encodes CDR1 MNHNY and CDR2 SVGAGI (reference sequence). The CDR3 spans 14 residues.

This chain connects TRBV7-8 to TRBJ1-2; D uncertain. Germline CDR1 is SGHVS and CDR2 is FQNEAQ. V was clipped by 1 base and J by 0 bases, with 6 bases between them. This CDR3 comprises 14 residues. CDR3 nucleotide sequence: TGTGCCAGCAGCTTAGGGAGGCCTAACTATGGCTACACCTTC. Translation gives CASSLGRPNYGYTF.